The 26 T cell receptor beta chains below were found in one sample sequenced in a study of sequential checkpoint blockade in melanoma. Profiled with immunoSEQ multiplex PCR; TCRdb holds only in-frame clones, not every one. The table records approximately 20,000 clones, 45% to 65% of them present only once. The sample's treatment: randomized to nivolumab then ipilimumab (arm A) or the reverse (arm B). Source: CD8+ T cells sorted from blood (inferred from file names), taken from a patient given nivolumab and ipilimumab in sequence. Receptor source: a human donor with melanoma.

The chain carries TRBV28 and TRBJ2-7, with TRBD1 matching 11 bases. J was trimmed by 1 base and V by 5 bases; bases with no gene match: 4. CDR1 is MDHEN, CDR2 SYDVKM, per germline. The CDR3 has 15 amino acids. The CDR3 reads CASSPGTGGSYEQYF. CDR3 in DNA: TGTGCCAGCAGTCCTGGGACAGGGGGATCCTACGAGCAGTACTTC.

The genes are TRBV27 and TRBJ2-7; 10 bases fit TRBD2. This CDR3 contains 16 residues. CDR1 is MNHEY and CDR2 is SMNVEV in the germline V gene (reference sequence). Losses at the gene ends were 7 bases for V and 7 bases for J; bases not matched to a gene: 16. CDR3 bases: TGTGCCAGCACCCCCGGGAGAGCGGGAGGGCTGGGGGAGCAGTACTTC. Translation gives CASTPGRAGGLGEQYF.

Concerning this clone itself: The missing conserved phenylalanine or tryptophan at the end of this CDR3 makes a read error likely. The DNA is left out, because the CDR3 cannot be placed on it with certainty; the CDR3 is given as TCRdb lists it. This CDR3 is CARSLGRRTGGHPSTL. V and J are TRBV5-3 and TRBJ1-6; the table's D call, TRBD1, was not checked against the DNA. TRBV5-3 counts as an open reading frame of uncertain function. The CDR3 has 16 residues if both end residues are counted.

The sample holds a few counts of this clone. For the CDR3, the DNA is TGTGCCAGTACTGTATACACTGAAGCTTTCTTT. This gives the protein CASTVYTEAFF. The V gene is TRBV19, the J gene TRBJ1-1; no clear D gene. CDR1 is LNHDA, CDR2 SQIVND, per germline (reference sequence). CDR3 length: 11 amino acids. The V gene lost 7 bases and the J gene lost 3 bases, with 6 bases spanning the gap.

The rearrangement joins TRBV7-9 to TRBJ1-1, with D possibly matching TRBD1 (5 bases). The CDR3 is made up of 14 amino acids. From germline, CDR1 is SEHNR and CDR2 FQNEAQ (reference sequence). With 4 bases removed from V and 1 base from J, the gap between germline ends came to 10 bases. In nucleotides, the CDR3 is TGTGCCAGCAGCTCGGGGGGTCGGAACACTGAAGCTTTCTTT. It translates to CASSSGGRNTEAFF.

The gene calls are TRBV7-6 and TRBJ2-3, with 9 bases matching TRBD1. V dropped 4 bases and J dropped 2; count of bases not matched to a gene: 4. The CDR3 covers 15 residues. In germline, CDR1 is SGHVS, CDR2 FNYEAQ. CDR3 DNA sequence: TGTGCCAGCAGCTCGGGACAGGGCTACACAGATACGCAGTATTTT. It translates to CASSSGQGYTDTQYF. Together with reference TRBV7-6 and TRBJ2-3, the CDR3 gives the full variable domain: GAGVSQSPRYKVTKRGQDVALRCDPISGHVSLYWYRQALGQGPEFLTYFNYEAQQDKSGLPNDRFSAERPEGSISTLTIQRTEQRDSAMYRCASSSGQGYTDTQYFGPGTRLTVL.

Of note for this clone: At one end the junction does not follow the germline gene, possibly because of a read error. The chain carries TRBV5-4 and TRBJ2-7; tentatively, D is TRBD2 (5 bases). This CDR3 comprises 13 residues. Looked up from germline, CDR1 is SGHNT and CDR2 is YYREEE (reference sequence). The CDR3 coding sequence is TGCGCCAGCAGCCAAAGTAGCGCGTACGAGCAGTACTTC. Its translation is CASSQSSAYEQYF.

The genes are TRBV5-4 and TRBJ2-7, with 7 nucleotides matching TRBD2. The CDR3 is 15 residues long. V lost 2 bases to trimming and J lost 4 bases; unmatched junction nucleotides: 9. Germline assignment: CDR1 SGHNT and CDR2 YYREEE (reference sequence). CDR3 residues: CASSFSGGAFYEQYF. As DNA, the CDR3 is TGTGCCAGCAGCTTCTCGGGGGGAGCCTTTTACGAGCAGTACTTC.

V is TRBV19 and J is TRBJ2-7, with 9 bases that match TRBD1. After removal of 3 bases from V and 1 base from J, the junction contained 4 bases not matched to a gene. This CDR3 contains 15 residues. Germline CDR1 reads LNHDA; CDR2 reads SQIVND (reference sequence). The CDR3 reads CASSIYRGPSYEQYF. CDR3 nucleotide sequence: TGTGCCAGTAGTATTTACAGGGGGCCTTCCTACGAGCAGTACTTC.

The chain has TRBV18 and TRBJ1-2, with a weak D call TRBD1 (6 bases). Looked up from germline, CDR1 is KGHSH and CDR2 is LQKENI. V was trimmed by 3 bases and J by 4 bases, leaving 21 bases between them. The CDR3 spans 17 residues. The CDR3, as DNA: TGTGCCAGCTCACCGATGATGGGGCCGGGACACTCCTATGGCTACACCTTC. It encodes CASSPMMGPGHSYGYTF.

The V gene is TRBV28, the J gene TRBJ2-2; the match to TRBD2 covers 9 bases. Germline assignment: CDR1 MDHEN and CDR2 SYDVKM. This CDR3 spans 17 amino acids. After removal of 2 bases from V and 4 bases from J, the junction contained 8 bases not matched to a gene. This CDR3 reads CASSLGLAGIITGELFF. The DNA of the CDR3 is TGTGCCAGCAGTTTAGGGCTAGCGGGAATTATCACCGGGGAGCTGTTTTTT.

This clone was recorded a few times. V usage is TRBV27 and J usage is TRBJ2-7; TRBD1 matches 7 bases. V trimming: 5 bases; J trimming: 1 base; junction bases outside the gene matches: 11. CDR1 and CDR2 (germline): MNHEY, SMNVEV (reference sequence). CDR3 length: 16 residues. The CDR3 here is CASSVSTGPLSYEQYF. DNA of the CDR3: TGTGCCAGCAGTGTTTCGACAGGGCCCTTATCCTACGAGCAGTACTTC.

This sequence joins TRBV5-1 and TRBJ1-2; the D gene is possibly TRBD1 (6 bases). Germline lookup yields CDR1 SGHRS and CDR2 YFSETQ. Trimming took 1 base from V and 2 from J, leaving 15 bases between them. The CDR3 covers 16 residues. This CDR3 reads CASSLYLRDTNYGYTF. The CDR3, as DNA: TGCGCCAGCAGCTTGTACTTACGGGACACGAACTATGGCTACACCTTC. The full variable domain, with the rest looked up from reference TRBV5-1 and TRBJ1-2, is KAGVTQTPRYLIKTRGQQVTLSCSPISGHRSVSWYQQTPGQGLQFLFEYFSETQRNKGNFPGRFSGRQFSNSRSEMNVSTLELGDSALYLCASSLYLRDTNYGYTFGSGTRLTVV.

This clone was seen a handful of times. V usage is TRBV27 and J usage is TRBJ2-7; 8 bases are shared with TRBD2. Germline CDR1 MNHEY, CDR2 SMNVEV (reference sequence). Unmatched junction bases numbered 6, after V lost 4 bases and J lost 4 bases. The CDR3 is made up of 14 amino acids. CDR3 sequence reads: CASSWREDGYEQYF. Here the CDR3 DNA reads TGTGCCAGCAGTTGGCGGGAGGATGGATACGAGCAGTACTTC.

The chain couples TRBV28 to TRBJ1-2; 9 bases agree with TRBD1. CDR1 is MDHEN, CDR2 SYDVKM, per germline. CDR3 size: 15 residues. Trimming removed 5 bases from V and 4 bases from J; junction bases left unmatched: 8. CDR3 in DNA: TGTGCCAGCAGTCCACTACAGGGGGCTGGCTATGGCTACACCTTC. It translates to CASSPLQGAGYGYTF.

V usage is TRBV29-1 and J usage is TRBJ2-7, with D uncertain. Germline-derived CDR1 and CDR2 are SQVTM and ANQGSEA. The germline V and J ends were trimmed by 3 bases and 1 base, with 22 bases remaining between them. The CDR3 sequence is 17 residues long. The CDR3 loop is CSVDAPNSLAESYEQYF. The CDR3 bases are TGCAGCGTTGATGCTCCTAACAGCCTGGCTGAGTCCTACGAGCAGTACTTC.

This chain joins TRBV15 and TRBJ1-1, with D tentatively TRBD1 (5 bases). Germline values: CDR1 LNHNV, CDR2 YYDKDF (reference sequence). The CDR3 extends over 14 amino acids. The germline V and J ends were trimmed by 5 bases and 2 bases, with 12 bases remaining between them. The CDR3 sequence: CATSLTRGNTEAFF. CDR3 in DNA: TGTGCCACCAGCTTAACAAGGGGTAACACTGAAGCTTTCTTT.

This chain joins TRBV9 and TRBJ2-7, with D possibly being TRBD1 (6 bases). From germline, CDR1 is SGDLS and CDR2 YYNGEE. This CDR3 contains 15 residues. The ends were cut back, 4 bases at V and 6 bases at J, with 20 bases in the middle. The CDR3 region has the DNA TGTGCCAGCAGCCAAGATTCAGGGGCGACCTCCGAGCAGTACTTC. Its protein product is CASSQDSGATSEQYF.

The CDR3 nucleotides are TGTGCCTGGAGTAGGGGGTGGAGCAATCAGCCCCAGCATTTT. Translated, it gives CAWSRGWSNQPQHF. The rearrangement joins TRBV30 to TRBJ1-5, with TRBD1 as a possible D gene (6 bases). Trimming removed 2 bases from V and 1 base from J, with 9 bases in between. CDR1 is GTSNPN and CDR2 is SVGIG in the germline V gene (reference sequence). The CDR3 loop spans 14 amino acids. The entire variable domain, with the rest obtained from reference TRBV30 and TRBJ1-5, is as follows: SQTIHQWPATLVQPVGSPLSLECTVEGTSNPNLYWYRQAAGRGLQLLFYSVGIGQISSEVPQNLSASRPQDRQFILSSKKLLLSDSGFYLCAWSRGWSNQPQHFGDGTRLSIL.

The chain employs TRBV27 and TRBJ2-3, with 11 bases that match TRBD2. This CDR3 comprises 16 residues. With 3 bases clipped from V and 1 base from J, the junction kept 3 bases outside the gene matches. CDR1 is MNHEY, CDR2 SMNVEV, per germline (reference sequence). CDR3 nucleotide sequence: TGTGCCAGCAGTTTCATAGCGGGGGGGGGCACAGATACGCAGTATTTT. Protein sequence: CASSFIAGGGTDTQYF.

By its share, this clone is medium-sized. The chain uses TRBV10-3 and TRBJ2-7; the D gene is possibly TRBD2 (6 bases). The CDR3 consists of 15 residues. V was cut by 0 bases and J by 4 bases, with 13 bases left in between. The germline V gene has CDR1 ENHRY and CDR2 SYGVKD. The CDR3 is CAISESDGSGYEQYF. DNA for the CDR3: TGTGCCATCAGTGAGTCCGACGGGAGCGGGTACGAGCAGTACTTC.

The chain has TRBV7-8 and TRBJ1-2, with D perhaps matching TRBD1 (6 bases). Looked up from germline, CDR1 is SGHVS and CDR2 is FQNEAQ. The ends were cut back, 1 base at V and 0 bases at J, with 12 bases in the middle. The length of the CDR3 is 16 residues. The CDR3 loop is CASSLGTASSNYGYTF. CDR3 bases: TGTGCCAGCAGCTTAGGGACAGCAAGTTCTAACTATGGCTACACCTTC.

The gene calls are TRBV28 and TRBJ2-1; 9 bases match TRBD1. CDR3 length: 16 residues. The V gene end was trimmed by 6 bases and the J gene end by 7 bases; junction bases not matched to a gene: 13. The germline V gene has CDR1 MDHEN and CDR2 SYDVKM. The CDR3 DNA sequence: TGTGCCAGCAGATACGGGACAGGGAAGTGGCGGAATGAGCAGTTCTTC. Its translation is CASRYGTGKWRNEQFF.

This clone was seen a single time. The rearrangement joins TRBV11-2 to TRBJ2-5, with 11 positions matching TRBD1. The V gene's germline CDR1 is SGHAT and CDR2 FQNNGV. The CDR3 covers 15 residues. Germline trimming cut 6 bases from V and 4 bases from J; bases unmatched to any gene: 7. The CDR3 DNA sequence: TGTGCCAGCAGAATAGGGACAGGGGGGGGAGAGACCCAGTACTTC. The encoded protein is CASRIGTGGGETQYF.

As DNA, the CDR3 is TGTGCCAGCGTTCCGGGGGGGAACACTGAAGCTTTCTTT. Protein: CASVPGGNTEAFF. The chain couples TRBV28 to TRBJ1-1, with D possibly TRBD1 on 5 matching bases. The germline CDR1 and CDR2 sequences are MDHEN and SYDVKM. The V and J ends lost 8 bases and 1 base respectively, with 11 bases between them. The CDR3 length is 13 residues.

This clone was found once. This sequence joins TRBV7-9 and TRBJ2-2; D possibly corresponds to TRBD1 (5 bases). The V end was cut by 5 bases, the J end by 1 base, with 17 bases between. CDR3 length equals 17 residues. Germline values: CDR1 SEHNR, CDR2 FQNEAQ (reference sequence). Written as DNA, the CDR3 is TGTGCCAGCAGCCCCCCTCTGGAGCAGGGGAACACCGGGGAGCTGTTTTTT. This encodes CASSPPLEQGNTGELFF.